This TCR beta chain was sequenced during a study of blood T cell repertoires in COVID-19. As for the study in general: From the United States, Italy and Spain came samples of acute and convalescent COVID-19.

This CDR3 region has 16 residues. The junction had 14 bases not matched to a gene; V was cut back by 10 bases and J by 5 bases. Germline V CDR1 and CDR2: LNHDA, SQIVND (reference sequence). The protocol was immunoSEQ multiplex PCR, while the TCRdb copy is restricted to in-frame clones and leaves out a portion. The sample comprises approximately 130,000 clones, 65% to 90% of which are singletons, and approximately 2.2% rests with the top ten. Participants came from 20 to 25 US areas, aged roughly 18 to 89 years. Which cohort a participant joined came from the clinical history participants gave. J is TRBJ2-2 and V is TRBV19, with 9 bases fitting TRBD1. The receptor's source is a woman in her 50s who had recovered from COVID-19. Sequenced material: PBMCs or T cells enriched from blood (not recorded which). The CDR3 here is CATLPRDRVRTGELFF. The DNA of the CDR3 is TGTGCCACCCTGCCCCGGGACAGGGTTCGAACCGGGGAGCTGTTTTTT.